The T cell receptor (beta chain) described here comes from a study of T-cell reconstitution after alpha-beta-depleted transplantation in children. Library preparation (for TCRbeta) was performed with unique molecular identifiers. TCRdb analysed the PCR reads with MiXCR anew, one entry per CDR3 protein. The sample consists of 150,000 to 250,000 distinct CDR3 sequences, roughly 6.3% of them appearing once. This clonotype was recorded many times. CDR1 and CDR2 (germline): SGHTA, FQGTGA. The CDR3 runs 13 residues. V dropped 2 bases and J dropped 6 bases, with 8 bases sitting between them. The sample consisted of PBMCs, taken before TCRalphabeta/CD19-depleted stem cell transplant. The chain recombines TRBV7-3 with TRBJ2-1; D unresolved. This TCR came from a girl under three years old with combined immunodeficiency, due to receive a stem cell transplant. As DNA, the CDR3 is TGTGCCAGCAGCTTATCACCCCTCAATGAGCAGTTCTTC. It specifies CASSLSPLNEQFF.